The rows below give T cell receptor beta chains drawn from one sample of a study of blood T cell repertoires in COVID-19. Generated by immunoSEQ multiplex PCR, the TCRdb table keeps only in-frame clones and is missing some. The table shows some 300,000 clones, with about 91% occurring only once. Sequenced: peripheral blood. These receptors originate from a woman younger than 45 who had recovered from COVID-19. CDR3s include the opening cysteine and the closing phenylalanine or tryptophan. D genes are given only for firm matches. Expanded clones are given a class, and other clones once, few, many or no size at all.

clone size	D gene	V gene	J gene	CDR3 protein	CDR3 DNA
NA	NA	TRBV2	TRBJ1-2	CASSPGNYGYTF	TGTGCCAGCAGTCCGGGGAACTATGGCTACACCTTC
NA	TRBD2	TRBV11-2	TRBJ2-1	CASSLVTSFNEQFF	TGTGCCAGCAGCTTAGTGACTAGCTTTAATGAGCAGTTCTTC
NA	TRBD1	TRBV5-4	TRBJ1-2	CASSRDSDYGYTF	TGTGCCAGCAGCCGGGACAGCGACTATGGCTACACCTTC
many	NA	TRBV7-2	TRBJ2-5	CASSSGLARGTQYF	TGTGCCAGCAGCTCGGGACTCGCAAGAGGTACCCAGTACTTC
NA	TRBD1	TRBV7-2	TRBJ1-6	CASSSYNRGLSPLHF	TGTGCCAGCAGCTCCTATAACAGGGGGCTATCACCCCTCCACTTT
NA	NA	TRBV30	TRBJ2-7	CAWSPSPGEQYF	TGTGCCTGGAGTCCGTCCCCAGGCGAGCAGTACTTC
NA	NA	TRBV6-2/TRBV6-3	TRBJ1-1	CASSYGENTEAFF	TGTGCCAGCAGTTACGGAGAGAACACTGAAGCTTTCTTT
NA	TRBD1	TRBV2	TRBJ1-2	CASSRDSRINYGYTF	TGTGCCAGTTCGAGGGACAGTCGGATTAACTATGGCTACACCTTC
NA	TRBD2	TRBV28	TRBJ2-7	CASQLSGGRYEQYF	TGTGCCAGCCAACTGAGCGGGGGGCGGTACGAGCAGTACTTC
NA	TRBD1	TRBV3-1/TRBV3-2	TRBJ2-7	CASSDWTGEFEQYF	TGTGCCAGCAGCGACTGGACAGGGGAATTCGAGCAGTACTTC
NA	TRBD1	TRBV30	TRBJ1-1	CAWSVRDRYTEAFF	TGTGCCTGGAGTGTACGGGACAGGTACACTGAAGCTTTCTTT
few	NA	TRBV29-1	TRBJ1-1	CSARGPNTEAFF	TGCAGCGCCCGTGGGCCAAACACTGAAGCTTTCTTT
NA	NA	TRBV20-1	TRBJ1-1	CSASRRGATEAFF	TGCAGTGCTAGTCGGCGAGGTGCCACTGAAGCTTTCTTT
NA	NA	TRBV6-5	TRBJ1-5	CASSTHSNQPQHF	TGTGCCAGCAGTACACATAGCAATCAGCCCCAGCATTTT
NA	TRBD2	TRBV19	TRBJ2-2	CASSPGTSGGANTGELFF	TGTGCCAGTAGTCCCGGGACTAGCGGGGGGGCGAACACCGGGGAGCTGTTTTTT
NA	TRBD1	TRBV29-1	TRBJ2-7	CSVATQDRGRQYF	TGCAGCGTCGCGACCCAGGACAGGGGGAGGCAGTACTTC
NA	NA	TRBV14	TRBJ2-5	CASSQARGQETQYF	TGTGCCAGCAGCCAAGCAAGAGGGCAAGAGACCCAGTACTTC
few	NA	TRBV3-1/TRBV3-2	TRBJ2-1	CASSQGTLDNEQFF	TGTGCCAGCAGCCAAGGGACATTGGACAATGAGCAGTTCTTC
once	TRBD1	TRBV27	TRBJ1-1	CASQTGGVVNTEAFF	TGTGCCAGCCAGACAGGGGGCGTAGTGAACACTGAAGCTTTCTTT
once	NA	TRBV10-1	TRBJ1-3	CASSEVAGSGNTIYF	TGCGCCAGCAGTGAAGTCGCAGGCTCTGGAAACACCATATATTTT
NA	NA	TRBV28	TRBJ2-7	CASSSLSRSARYYEQYF	TGTGCCAGCAGCTCCCTCTCGAGAAGCGCCCGGTACTACGAGCAGTACTTC
NA	NA	TRBV4-1	TRBJ2-5	CASSQWGKETQYF	TGCGCCAGCAGCCAATGGGGCAAAGAGACCCAGTACTTC
NA	TRBD1	TRBV7-3	TRBJ2-6	CASSPQGAAGANVLTF	TGTGCCAGCAGCCCACAGGGGGCGGCTGGGGCCAACGTCCTGACTTTC
NA	NA	TRBV12-3/TRBV12-4	TRBJ1-1	CASSRGTEAFF	TGTGCCAGCAGCAGGGGAACTGAAGCTTTCTTT
few	TRBD1	TRBV24-1	TRBJ2-1	CATSEAGTGNEQFF	TGTGCCACCAGTGAAGCTGGGACAGGGAATGAGCAGTTCTTC
NA	NA	TRBV28	TRBJ2-5	CASRNRGGDLQETQYF	TGTGCCAGCAGAAATAGGGGGGGAGACCTCCAAGAGACCCAGTACTTC
NA	TRBD1	TRBV25-1	TRBJ1-3	CASSVGQGGTIYF	TGTGCCAGCAGTGTCGGACAGGGTGGCACCATATATTTT
NA	NA	TRBV10-3	TRBJ2-1	CANSPHSGRGNEQFF	TGTGCCAACAGTCCTCACTCAGGGAGGGGGAATGAGCAGTTCTTC
few	NA	TRBV11-3	TRBJ2-1	CASSFTGSSYNEQFF	TGTGCCAGCAGCTTCACAGGGAGCTCCTACAATGAGCAGTTCTTC
NA	NA	TRBV5-1	TRBJ2-3	CASSLEYNTDTQYF	TGCGCCAGCAGCTTGGAGTACAACACAGATACGCAGTATTTT
NA	NA	TRBV7-7	TRBJ2-5	CASSLVPEQETQYF	TGTGCCAGCAGCTTAGTACCAGAACAAGAGACCCAGTACTTC
once	TRBD1	TRBV7-9	TRBJ1-6	CAYGEGQAVFNSPLHF	TGTGCCTACGGCGAGGGACAGGCGGTATTTAATTCACCCCTCCACTTT
NA	TRBD1	TRBV6-1	TRBJ1-2	CASSERTGGDYGYTF	TGTGCCAGCAGTGAAAGAACAGGGGGGGACTATGGCTACACCTTC
NA	NA	TRBV5-6	TRBJ1-1	CASSFSGYPNTEAFF	TGTGCCAGCAGCTTTTCAGGATACCCGAACACTGAAGCTTTCTTT
NA	NA	TRBV9	TRBJ2-2	CASSVLRQNTGELFF	TGTGCCAGCAGCGTATTGCGGCAGAACACCGGGGAGCTGTTTTTT
NA	TRBD1	TRBV9	TRBJ2-7	CASSVDRDSSYEQYF	TGTGCCAGCAGCGTAGATAGGGACAGCTCCTACGAGCAGTACTTC
NA	TRBD1	TRBV9	TRBJ1-2	CASSVESTGLGYTF	TGTGCCAGCAGCGTAGAATCGACAGGGCTGGGCTACACCTTC
NA	NA	TRBV9	TRBJ1-1	CASSTGGTEAFF	TGTGCCAGCAGCACCGGGGGCACTGAAGCTTTCTTT
NA	TRBD1	TRBV7-9	TRBJ1-3	CASSLGEGQGSGNTIYF	TGTGCCAGCAGCTTAGGGGAAGGACAGGGGTCTGGAAACACCATATATTTT
NA	TRBD2	TRBV6-5	TRBJ2-3	CASSWSSRGGLGTQYF	TGTGCCAGCAGTTGGAGTTCCCGGGGGGGCCTAGGTACGCAGTATTTT
NA	TRBD1	TRBV15	TRBJ1-2	CATSSPGTGNYGYTF	TGTGCCACCAGCAGCCCTGGGACAGGGAACTATGGCTACACCTTC
NA	TRBD1	TRBV7-2	TRBJ2-7	CASSLEAGGANEQYF	TGTGCCAGCAGCTTAGAGGCAGGGGGCGCGAACGAGCAGTACTTC
NA	NA	TRBV9	TRBJ1-1	CASSGEGGFAFF	TGTGCCAGCAGCGGTGAGGGAGGGTTTGCTTTCTTT
NA	NA	TRBV11-2	TRBJ2-1	CASSLVYRQTPYNEQFF	TGTGCCAGCAGCTTAGTGTATCGCCAGACTCCCTACAATGAGCAGTTCTTC
NA	NA	TRBV5-5	TRBJ1-1	CASSLGAPHEGTEAFF	TGTGCCAGCAGCTTAGGGGCGCCCCATGAAGGCACTGAAGCTTTCTTT
few	NA	TRBV24-1	TRBJ1-4	CATSPGLSGNEKLFF	TGTGCCACCAGCCCAGGGTTGAGCGGGAATGAAAAACTGTTTTTT
NA	TRBD1	TRBV6-6	TRBJ1-1	CASSPSTGGTEAFF	TGTGCCAGCAGTCCGTCGACAGGGGGCACTGAAGCTTTCTTT
NA	NA	TRBV14	TRBJ1-3	CASSFSSGNTIYF	TGTGCCAGCAGCTTCTCCTCTGGAAACACCATATATTTT